A single sample gave rise to the 8 T cell receptor beta chains below, sequenced in a study of response to subunit inactivated influenza vaccine. MiXCR was run by TCRdb on the RT-PCR reads, yielding one entry per CDR3 protein. This table has 530,000 or so distinct CDR3 sequences, around 25% appearing once. The material was CD4+ T cells sorted from PBMCs, obtained 4 to 6 days after vaccination. The receptors originated from a man between 50 and 59 years old who received an inactivated influenza vaccine.

This clonotype showed up many times. The V gene is TRBV29-1, the J gene TRBJ2-5; D possibly corresponds to TRBD2 (7 bases). The CDR3 loop spans 13 amino acids. Germline lookup yields CDR1 SQVTM and CDR2 ANQGSEA. V was shortened by 7 bases and J by 2 bases, with 14 bases between the two germline ends. The CDR3 DNA follows: TGCAGCGGGGGGGGGGCACCGCAAGAGACCCAGTACTTC. This translates into CSGGGAPQETQYF.

This clonotype occurred once. The genes are TRBV21-1 and TRBJ1-2. TRBV21-1 is annotated as a pseudogene. The CDR3 covers 16 residues. For the CDR3, the DNA is TGTGCCAGCAGCCCCGAGGCCGGCAGAACCACCTATGGCTACACCTTC. This gives the protein CASSPEAGRTTYGYTF.

This clonotype showed up just a few times. The V gene is TRBV5-1, the J gene TRBJ2-5, with 8 nucleotides matching TRBD2. From germline, CDR1 is SGHRS and CDR2 YFSETQ. J was trimmed by 3 bases and V by 2 bases; bases with no gene match: 6. The CDR3 covers 15 residues. CDR3 nucleotides: TGCGCCAGCAGCTTATCCAGCGGGAGAGAAGAGACCCAGTACTTC. This encodes CASSLSSGREETQYF.

The chain couples TRBV6-1 to TRBJ1-1; possibly TRBD1 for D (6 bases). V shed 5 bases and J shed 1 base, with 20 bases lying between them. This CDR3 comprises 17 residues. Per the germline V gene, CDR1 is MNHNS and CDR2 is SASEGT. CDR3: CASSPTQSWGRNTEAFF. The CDR3 DNA follows: TGTGCCAGCAGTCCTACCCAAAGCTGGGGGCGGAACACTGAAGCTTTCTTT.

This clonotype was seen more than once but under ten times. The chain links TRBV28 to TRBJ2-5; TRBD2 matches at 9 bases. Germline CDR1 reads MDHEN; CDR2 reads SYDVKM. V trimming: 11 bases; J trimming: 4 bases; junction bases outside the gene matches: 14. This CDR3 is built from 15 residues. The CDR3 loop is CASRAAGGRRETQYF. CDR3 coding DNA: TGTGCCTCTCGGGCAGCGGGAGGCCGAAGAGAGACCCAGTACTTC.

The chain couples TRBV20-1 to TRBJ1-1; D might be TRBD1 (6 bases). Germline CDR1 reads DFQATT; CDR2 reads SNEGSKA (reference sequence). V lost 5 bases and J lost 11, with 18 bases in between. The CDR3 has 12 residues. Here the CDR3 reads CSARGTTALAFF. In DNA, the CDR3 is TGCAGTGCTCGGGGGACAACAGCTTTGGCTTTCTTT.

This clonotype was found many times. The V and J genes are TRBV7-2 and TRBJ2-2; D ambiguous. V was cut by 5 bases and J by 0 bases, with 7 bases left in between. The CDR3 runs 14 residues. Germline assignment: CDR1 SGHTA and CDR2 FQGNSA. CDR3 residues: CASSPRTNTGELFF. In nucleotides, the CDR3 is TGTGCCAGCAGCCCCAGGACGAACACCGGGGAGCTGTTTTTT.

Only a few counts were recorded for this clonotype. This chain links TRBV11-2 with TRBJ2-3; D not resolved. CDR3 length equals 14 residues. CDR1 and CDR2 from the germline V gene are SGHAT and FQNNGV. Trimming cost V 1 base and J 2 bases, with 7 bases left between them. The CDR3 nucleotides read TGTGCCAGCAGCTTAGTCTATACCACAGATACGCAGTATTTT. It encodes CASSLVYTTDTQYF.